This T cell receptor beta chain was found in a study of cytomegalovirus exposure and HLA in healthy donors. Study context: Unique TCRs from HLA-typed donors, 65 million to 85 million of them, were held in an early data release.

The junction had 8 bases not matched to a gene; V was cut back by 5 bases and J by 5 bases. Germline-derived CDR1 and CDR2 are SGHNT and YENEEA. The CDR3 consists of 16 residues. The PCR contained 60 Vbeta and 13 Jbeta primers. Produced via immunoSEQ multiplex PCR; TCRdb's table is partial and in-frame only. The sample has some 100,000 clones, roughly 88% seen once. This receptor was obtained from a woman between 18 and 29 years old in good health and CMV-seronegative. The sequencing input was PBMCs. The chain combines TRBV11-3 with TRBJ2-1, with 11 bases identical to TRBD2. CDR3 sequence (DNA): TGTGCCAGCAGCCGAAGCGGGACTAGCGGAAACAATGAGCAGTTCTTC. Its translation is CASSRSGTSGNNEQFF.